One and the same sample provided the 8 T cell receptor beta chains below, sequenced in a study of T cells in women clearing cervical HPV infection. Some clones are missing from TCRdb's copy, which holds only in-frame ones; the method was immunoSEQ multiplex PCR. The sample shows about 32,000 clones, and 6.6% sits with its ten largest clones. Input material: blood buffy coat. The receptors shown here come from a woman between 18 and 75 years old with a cervical HPV16 infection that either progressed to CIN3+ or cleared (not recorded which).

The CDR3 DNA, read in part, is TGTGCCAGCAGTGAAGCACATCCACAGGTCGGGGAG. Residues: CASSEAHPQVGE. The full CDR3 protein is CASSEAHPQVGELFF. The chain employs TRBV6-1 and TRBJ2-2; a possible D gene is TRBD1 (5 bases). The read halts 3 residues ahead of the CDR3 end, with the missing end drawn from the germline J gene. The CDR3 spans 15 residues. Trimming took 0 bases from V and 7 from J, leaving 12 bases between them. CDR1 and CDR2 from the germline V gene are MNHNS and SASEGT.

Partial CDR3 DNA: TGTGCCTGGAGTCCAGACAGGGTGGCGGGTGAA. It specifies CAWSPDRVAGE. The full CDR3 protein is CAWSPDRVAGEAFF. The genes are TRBV30 and TRBJ1-1, with 7 bases identical to TRBD1. The read gets to within 3 residues of the CDR3 end, and the germline J gene fills in the rest. This CDR3 has 14 residues. CDR1 is GTSNPN, CDR2 SVGIG, per germline (reference sequence). The junction had 10 bases not matched to a gene; V was cut back by 2 bases and J by 7 bases.

With regard to this clone: The read halts 3 residues ahead of the CDR3 end, with the missing end drawn from the germline J gene. The chain employs TRBV7-3 and TRBJ2-3; 11 bases are a match to TRBD2. Germline values: CDR1 SGHTA, CDR2 FQGTGA. With 5 bases clipped from V and 1 base from J, the junction kept 2 bases outside the gene matches. The CDR3 spans 15 residues. Partial CDR3 DNA: TGTGCCAGCAGCCCGACTAGCGGGGGCACAGATACG. It codes for CASSPTSGGTDT. The CDR3 reads in full as CASSPTSGGTDTQYF.

Turning to this clone: The CDR3 end lies 3 residues beyond the end of the read and is filled in from the germline J gene. The gene calls are TRBV30 and TRBJ2-7, with 12 bases identical to TRBD1. The J segment lost 6 bases and the V segment lost 1 base, leaving 10 bases of the junction unmatched. CDR3 length equals 16 residues. CDR1 is GTSNPN, CDR2 SVGIG, per germline (reference sequence). CDR3: CAWSASLGQGAGEQYF. The sequenced CDR3 bases are TGTGCCTGGAGTGCATCGTTGGGACAGGGGGCAGGCGAG.

Turning to this clone: Coverage ceases 3 residues before the CDR3 finishes, and the germline J gene fills in the end. The chain links TRBV29-1 to TRBJ1-1; perhaps TRBD1 as D (6 bases). The V gene lost 6 bases and the J gene lost 0 bases, with 14 bases spanning the gap. The CDR3 consists of 14 residues. The germline gives CDR1 SQVTM, CDR2 ANQGSEA. The CDR3 here is CSVRGVNLNTEAFF. CDR3 DNA (partial): TGCAGCGTCAGGGGCGTTAACTTGAACACTGAA.

A remark on this clone: Sequencing ends 3 residues short of the CDR3 end; the germline J gene provides the rest. The chain employs TRBV2 and TRBJ1-1; TRBD1 aligns across 9 bases. The CDR3 has 15 amino acids. Trimming removed 4 bases from V and 1 base from J; junction bases left unmatched: 4. Germline assignment: CDR1 SNHLY and CDR2 FYNNEI. This CDR3 is CASSAPDRGNTEAFF. The CDR3 DNA, read in part, is TGTGCCAGCAGTGCCCCGGACAGGGGGAACACTGAA.

Notes on this clone: With the read ending 3 residues before the CDR3 end, the germline J gene is used to fill in that end. V is TRBV7-9 and J is TRBJ1-3, with 8 nucleotides matching TRBD1. Germline assignment: CDR1 SEHNR and CDR2 FQNEAQ (reference sequence). The CDR3 totals 13 residues. The V gene end was trimmed by 6 bases and the J gene end by 8 bases; junction bases not matched to a gene: 6. CDR3 residues: CASRAQGADTIYF. Partial CDR3 DNA: TGTGCCAGCAGAGCCCAGGGGGCAGACACC.

As regards this clone: With the read ending 3 residues before the CDR3 end, the germline J gene is used to fill in that end. The chain has TRBV18 and TRBJ2-7; TRBD1 agrees at 8 bases. The V gene end was trimmed by 6 bases and the J gene end by 2 bases; junction bases not matched to a gene: 9. The CDR3 extends over 15 amino acids. Germline assignment: CDR1 KGHSH and CDR2 LQKENI. CDR3 loop: CASSSRTGTTYEQYF. The DNA read from the CDR3 is TGTGCCAGCTCTTCTAGGACAGGGACAACCTACGAG.